What follows are 21 T cell receptor beta chains derived from one specimen sequenced in a study of blood T cell dynamics during melanoma immunotherapy. Documented time point: pre-treatment baseline. This table comes from immunoSEQ multiplex PCR, and its TCRdb copy is limited to in-frame clones, with some not included. Altogether about 22,000 clones are present, roughly nine tenths being singletons, with the ten largest covering approximately 1.1%. The material was blood, obtained from a patient treated with checkpoint blockade. Receptors were obtained from a human donor with melanoma.

The chain uses TRBV9 and TRBJ2-3; TRBD2 matches at 10 bases. There are 15 residues in the CDR3. Germline lookup yields CDR1 SGDLS and CDR2 YYNGEE. Germline trimming cut 0 bases from V and 7 bases from J; bases unmatched to any gene: 5. CDR3 loop: CASSVGSGGVNTQYF. The CDR3 nucleotides are TGTGCCAGCAGCGTAGGGAGCGGGGGGGTGAATACGCAGTATTTT.

The chain is built from TRBV7-9 and TRBJ1-2; possibly TRBD1 for D (5 bases). The V gene's germline CDR1 is SEHNR and CDR2 FQNEAQ (reference sequence). The CDR3 runs 17 residues. The V end was cut by 5 bases, the J end by 7 bases, with 26 bases between. The CDR3 here is CASSPARGDRLVTGYTF. The DNA for the CDR3 is TGTGCCAGCAGCCCAGCACGTGGGGACCGACTTGTGACTGGCTACACCTTC.

The genes are TRBV19 and TRBJ1-1; D may be TRBD1 (5 bases). Germline V gene lookup returns CDR1 LNHDA and CDR2 SQIVND (reference sequence). The CDR3 covers 13 residues. V was clipped by 7 bases and J by 0 bases, with 9 bases between them. The CDR3, as DNA: TGTGCCAGTAAGTACAGGCTGAACACTGAAGCTTTCTTT. It yields the protein CASKYRLNTEAFF.

The sample holds one count of this clone. V and J are TRBV2 and TRBJ2-1; 7 bases agree with TRBD2. The CDR3 extends over 13 amino acids. Trimming took 9 bases from V and 5 from J; bases not matched to a gene: 7. Germline V lookup: CDR1 SNHLY, CDR2 FYNNEI. The CDR3 DNA reads as TGTGCCAGGCGGGGGAGCAGCGACAATGAGCAGTTCTTC. Its protein product is CARRGSSDNEQFF.

This chain connects TRBV27 to TRBJ1-5; D unclear. There are 15 residues in the CDR3. Germline CDR1 is MNHEY and CDR2 is SMNVEV (reference sequence). The germline V and J ends were trimmed by 1 base and 4 bases, with 11 bases remaining between them. The chain's CDR3 is CASSLFGRMNQPQHF. CDR3 in DNA: TGTGCCAGCAGTTTATTCGGCAGGATGAATCAGCCCCAGCATTTT.

The J gene is TRBJ2-7, the V gene TRBV2; D gene ambiguous. V dropped 7 bases and J dropped 0 bases, with 13 bases sitting between them. This CDR3 contains 14 residues. The germline V gene encodes CDR1 SNHLY and CDR2 FYNNEI. The CDR3: CASIRGRSSYEQYF. In DNA, the CDR3 is TGTGCCAGCATCCGAGGCCGAAGCTCCTACGAGCAGTACTTC.

The V gene is TRBV29-1, the J gene TRBJ2-7, with 9 bases lining up with TRBD1. The germline CDR1 and CDR2 sequences are SQVTM and ANQGSEA. Germline trimming cut 4 bases from V and 3 bases from J; bases unmatched to any gene: 7. The CDR3 spans 14 residues. The CDR3 region is CSVVRTGVLYEQYF. In DNA form, the CDR3 reads TGCAGCGTTGTCCGGACAGGGGTGCTCTACGAGCAGTACTTC.

This sequence joins TRBV14 and TRBJ2-1, with 9 bases aligning to TRBD1. This CDR3 has 15 amino acids. CDR1 is SGHDN and CDR2 is FVKESK in the germline V gene. The J segment lost 6 bases and the V segment lost 4 bases, leaving 7 bases of the junction unmatched. The CDR3 bases are TGTGCCAGCAGCCGACAACCGGGACAGGGCAATGAGCAGTTCTTC. Translating it yields CASSRQPGQGNEQFF.

This sequence joins TRBV30 and TRBJ2-7, with D maybe TRBD2 (7 bases). Germline V gene sequence: CDR1 GTSNPN, CDR2 SVGIG (reference sequence). This CDR3 region has 18 residues. V was pared by 0 bases and J by 3 bases, with 24 bases between. CDR3 sequence reads: CAWSVAPLGRGYHYEQYF. The CDR3 DNA follows: TGTGCCTGGAGTGTAGCCCCCCTTGGGAGGGGGTATCACTACGAGCAGTACTTC.

The chain carries TRBV10-3 and TRBJ1-1; a possible D gene is TRBD1 (5 bases). Germline V gene sequence: CDR1 ENHRY, CDR2 SYGVKD. V was pared by 10 bases and J by 5 bases, with 14 bases between. The CDR3 contains 12 residues. As DNA, the CDR3 is TGTGCCAGCCGACCGGGGCCAACTGAAGCTTTCTTT. It is translated as CASRPGPTEAFF.

The chain is built from TRBV5-4 and TRBJ2-5, with 9 positions matching TRBD1. The closer fit of TRBJ2-7 to the DNA end suggests the J call may be wrong. Germline V lookup: CDR1 SGHNT, CDR2 YYREEE (reference sequence). The CDR3 loop spans 13 amino acids. The CDR3 here is CASSLDRGDEQYF. CDR3 nucleotide sequence: TGTGCCAGCAGCCTGGACAGGGGCGACGAGCAGTACTTC.

This clone was found once. The chain links TRBV10-1 to TRBJ2-3; 7 nucleotides agree with TRBD2. This CDR3 region has 20 residues. The V gene's germline CDR1 is WNHNN and CDR2 SYGVQD (reference sequence). V was clipped by 0 bases and J by 0 bases; unmatched bases: 15. The CDR3: CASSESPSGLGKDSTDTQYF. As DNA, the CDR3 is TGCGCCAGCAGTGAGTCGCCTAGCGGTTTGGGGAAAGATAGCACAGATACGCAGTATTTT.

The gene calls are TRBV19 and TRBJ1-4, with no clear D. Trimming pared 3 bases from V and 3 bases from J, leaving 8 bases between. The CDR3 is 14 amino acids. Germline CDR1 is LNHDA and CDR2 is SQIVND (reference sequence). In DNA, the CDR3 is TGTGCCAGTAGTATCAGAGGGTCTAATGAAAAACTGTTTTTT. It codes for CASSIRGSNEKLFF.

This chain connects TRBV10-3 to TRBJ2-7; D is ambiguous. This CDR3 has 14 amino acids. Germline CDR1 is ENHRY and CDR2 is SYGVKD. The V end was cut by 6 bases, the J end by 0 bases, with 12 bases between. CDR3 sequence reads: CAIRLGRSSYEQYF. The CDR3 nucleotides read TGTGCCATCAGGTTGGGAAGGAGCTCCTACGAGCAGTACTTC.

This chain uses TRBV11-2 with TRBJ1-6, with 7 bases matching TRBD1. Trimming removed 2 bases from V and 0 bases from J; junction bases left unmatched: 7. Germline CDR1 is SGHAT and CDR2 is FQNNGV. The CDR3 consists of 18 residues. The CDR3 DNA sequence: TGTGCCAGCAGCTTATGGACAGGCAAAAACTCCTATAATTCACCCCTCCACTTT. It translates to CASSLWTGKNSYNSPLHF.

As for this clone: Relative to the germline gene, one junction end is altered; a read error may explain this. The V and J genes are TRBV28 and TRBJ2-7; TRBD2 aligns across 7 bases. The CDR3 runs 13 residues. Germline lookup yields CDR1 MDHEN and CDR2 SYDVKM. The CDR3 here is CASSWGREDHYRF. The CDR3 DNA reads as TGTGCCAGCAGTTGGGGTCGGGAGGATCATTACAGGTTC. Full variable domain (rest looked up from reference TRBV28 and TRBJ2-7): DVKVTQSSRYLVKRTGEKVFLECVQDMDHENMFWYRQDPGLGLRLIYFSYDVKMKEKGDIPEGYSVSREKKERFSLILESASTNQTSMYLCASSWGREDHYRFGPGTRLTVT.

J is TRBJ1-6 and V is TRBV6-5, with unresolved D. V was cut by 4 bases and J by 11 bases, with 15 bases left in between. The CDR3 loop spans 14 amino acids. Per germline, CDR1 MNHEY and CDR2 SVGAGI. The CDR3 is CASSWEDGVAPLHF. The CDR3, as DNA: TGTGCCAGCAGTTGGGAAGACGGGGTGGCACCCCTCCACTTT.

V and J are TRBV5-6 and TRBJ2-3; D unresolved. The length of the CDR3 is 15 residues. V shed 0 bases and J shed 2 bases, with 10 bases lying between them. Germline CDR1 and CDR2: SGHDT and YYEEEE. CDR3 nucleotides: TGTGCCAGCAGCTTGGATAGCAGATCCACAGATACGCAGTATTTT. It encodes CASSLDSRSTDTQYF.

This clone has only one observation. The chain employs TRBV27 and TRBJ2-7, with 10 positions matching TRBD1. CDR3 length: 15 residues. Germline V gene data show CDR1 as MNHEY and CDR2 as SMNVEV (reference sequence). Trimming at V came to 6 bases and at J to 1 base, leaving 6 bases not matched to a gene. The CDR3 is CASSVLGQGSYEQYF. DNA for the CDR3: TGTGCCAGCAGCGTTCTGGGACAGGGGTCCTACGAGCAGTACTTC.

This CDR3 reads CASSETATNTEAFF. CDR3 sequence (DNA): TGTGCCAGCAGTGAGACAGCTACAAACACTGAAGCTTTCTTT. The chain uses TRBV6-1 and TRBJ1-1, with D perhaps matching TRBD1 (5 bases). Trimming stripped 3 bases from V and 2 bases from J, with 10 bases between. The V gene's germline CDR1 is MNHNS and CDR2 SASEGT. The CDR3 is 14 amino acids.

A single count supports this clone. This chain uses TRBV29-1 with TRBJ2-7; TRBD1 agrees at 7 bases. V trimming: 5 bases; J trimming: 0 bases; junction bases outside the gene matches: 4. Germline V gene data show CDR1 as SQVTM and CDR2 as ANQGSEA. CDR3 length: 13 residues. The CDR3 sequence: CSVKQGSSYEQYF. The DNA for the CDR3 is TGCAGCGTTAAACAGGGGAGCTCCTACGAGCAGTACTTC.